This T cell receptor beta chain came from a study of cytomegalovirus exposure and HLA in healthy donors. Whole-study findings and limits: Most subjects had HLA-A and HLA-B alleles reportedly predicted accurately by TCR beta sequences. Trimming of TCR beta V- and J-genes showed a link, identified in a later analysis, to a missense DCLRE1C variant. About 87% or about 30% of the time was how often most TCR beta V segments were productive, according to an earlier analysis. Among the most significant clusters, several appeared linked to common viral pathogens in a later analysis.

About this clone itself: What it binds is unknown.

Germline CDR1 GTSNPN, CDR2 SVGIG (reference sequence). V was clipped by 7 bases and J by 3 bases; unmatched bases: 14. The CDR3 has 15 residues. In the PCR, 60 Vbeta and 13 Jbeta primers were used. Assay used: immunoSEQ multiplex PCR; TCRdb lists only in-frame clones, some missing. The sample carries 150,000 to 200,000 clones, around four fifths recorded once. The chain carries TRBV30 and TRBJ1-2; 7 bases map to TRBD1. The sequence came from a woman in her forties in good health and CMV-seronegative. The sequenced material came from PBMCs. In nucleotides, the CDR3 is TGTGCCTACACAGGGGTCCTCGCGGGGCACTATGGCTACACCTTC. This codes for CAYTGVLAGHYGYTF. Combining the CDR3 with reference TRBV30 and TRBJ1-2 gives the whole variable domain SQTIHQWPATLVQPVGSPLSLECTVEGTSNPNLYWYRQAAGRGLQLLFYSVGIGQISSEVPQNLSASRPQDRQFILSSKKLLLSDSGFYLCAYTGVLAGHYGYTFGSGTRLTVV.